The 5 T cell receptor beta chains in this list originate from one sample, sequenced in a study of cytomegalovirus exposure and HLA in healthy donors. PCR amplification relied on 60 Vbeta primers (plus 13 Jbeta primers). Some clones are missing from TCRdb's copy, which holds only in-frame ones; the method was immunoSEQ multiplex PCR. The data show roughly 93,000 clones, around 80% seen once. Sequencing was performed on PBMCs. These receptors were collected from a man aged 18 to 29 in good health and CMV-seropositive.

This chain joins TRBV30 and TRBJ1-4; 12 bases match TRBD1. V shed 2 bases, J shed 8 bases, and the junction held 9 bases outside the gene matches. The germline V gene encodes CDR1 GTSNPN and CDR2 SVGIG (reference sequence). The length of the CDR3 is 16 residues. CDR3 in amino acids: CAWSSPRDRGREKLFF. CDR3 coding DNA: TGTGCCTGGAGTTCCCCCCGGGACAGGGGGCGGGAAAAACTGTTTTTT.

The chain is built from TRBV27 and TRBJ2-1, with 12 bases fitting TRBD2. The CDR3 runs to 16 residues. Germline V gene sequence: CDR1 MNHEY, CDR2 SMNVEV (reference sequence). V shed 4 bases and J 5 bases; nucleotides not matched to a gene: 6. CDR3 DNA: TGTGCCAGCAGTTACCCTCTAGCGGGGGGGAACAATGAGCAGTTCTTC. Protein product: CASSYPLAGGNNEQFF.

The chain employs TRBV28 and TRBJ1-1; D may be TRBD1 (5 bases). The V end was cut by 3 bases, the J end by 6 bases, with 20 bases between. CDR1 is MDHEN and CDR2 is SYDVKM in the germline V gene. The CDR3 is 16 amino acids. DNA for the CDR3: TGTGCCAGCAGTTTCGTGGAGGGGCAATACATTGCTGAAGCTTTCTTT. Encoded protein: CASSFVEGQYIAEAFF.

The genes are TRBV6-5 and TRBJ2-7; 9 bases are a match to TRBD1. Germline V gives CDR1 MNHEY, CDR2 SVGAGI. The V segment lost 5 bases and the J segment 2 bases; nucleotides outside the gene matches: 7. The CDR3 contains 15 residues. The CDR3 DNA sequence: TGTGCCAGCAGTGGGGGACAGGGAAAAGCCTACGAGCAGTACTTC. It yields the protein CASSGGQGKAYEQYF.

The chain's CDR3 is CASSPWTPALEKLFF. The CDR3 DNA reads as TGTGCCAGCAGCCCCTGGACTCCCGCCCTCGAAAAACTGTTTTTT. The chain is built from TRBV5-8 and TRBJ1-4; no definite D call. The germline gives CDR1 SGHTS, CDR2 YDEGEE. V was clipped by 4 bases and J by 8 bases, with 18 bases between them. The CDR3 runs 15 residues. Together with reference TRBV5-8 and TRBJ1-4, the CDR3 gives the full variable domain: EAGVTQSPTHLIKTRGQQATLRCSPISGHTSVYWYQQALGLGLQFLLWYDEGEERNRGNFPPRFSGRQFPNYSSELNVNALELEDSALYLCASSPWTPALEKLFFGSGTQLSVL.